This TCR beta chain was found in a study of blood T cell repertoires in COVID-19. In the study overall: Sites across the United States, Italy and Spain contributed samples from acute and convalescent COVID-19. Sources were T cells, B-cell-depleted T cells, or PBMCs; the material itself was cDNA or gDNA.

The protocol was immunoSEQ multiplex PCR, while the TCRdb copy is restricted to in-frame clones and leaves out a portion. This sample has under 300,000 clones, with 70% to 90% found just once. Sequenced input: peripheral blood. The receptor was isolated from a man younger than 40 who had recovered from COVID-19.

CDR3 region: CASSRTGNYYGYTF. The CDR3 nucleotides are TGTGCCAGTAGTCGGACAGGGAATTACTATGGCTACACCTTC. The chain couples TRBV19 to TRBJ1-2; 8 bases map to TRBD1. V gave up 5 bases and J gave up 3 bases; unmatched junction bases: 5. The CDR3 spans 14 residues. The germline V gene has CDR1 LNHDA and CDR2 SQIVND (reference sequence).